This T cell receptor beta chain was sequenced during a study of OX40 agonist ivuxolimab in advanced cancers. Study-level points and caveats: Nonresponders included some who also had low normalized T-cell clonal expansion.

V lost 7 bases, J lost 4 bases, and 16 bases lay in between. This CDR3 region has 15 residues. In germline, CDR1 is MNHEY, CDR2 SVGAGI. Concerning this clone itself: Its antigen is currently unknown.

TCRdb keeps only in-frame clones here, not all; method: immunoSEQ multiplex PCR. The data contain tens of thousands of clones, 87% of them seen just once; the ten biggest clones take up around 0.26%. The clonotype comes from an adult with an advanced solid tumor such as melanoma, head and neck, liver or kidney cancer. The specimen was CD4+ or CD8+ T cells sorted from blood, collected in a trial of the OX40 agonist ivuxolimab. The chain links TRBV6-5 to TRBJ2-2; the D gene is possibly TRBD2 (6 bases). Written as DNA, the CDR3 is TGTGCCAGCACAGTCCGGGAGCGCGGCACCGGGGAGCTGTTTTTT. Its protein product is CASTVRERGTGELFF.